A selection of T cell receptor beta chains follows, all from one sample in a study of blood T cell repertoires in COVID-19. Assay: immunoSEQ multiplex PCR; the TCRdb copy retains only in-frame clones and omits some. The sample consists of fewer than 250,000 clones, around 91% of them appearing once. Sequenced sample: PBMCs or T cells enriched from blood (not recorded which). These receptors all come from a man aged 25-45 years who had been exposed to COVID-19. Each CDR3 is given with its conserved first and last residue. A D gene is named only where the DNA matches it firmly. Size values are once, few and many counts, or a class for expanded clones, and some rows have none.

TRBV9	once	TRBD1	16	TRBJ2-5	CASSGDGRGLSETQYF	TGTGCCAGCAGCGGAGACGGTAGGGGGCTGTCAGAGACCCAGTACTTC
TRBV9	.	TRBD1	14	TRBJ1-1	CASSTGESNTEAFF	TGTGCCAGCAGTACAGGGGAATCCAACACTGAAGCTTTCTTT
TRBV7-2	.	TRBD2	14	TRBJ2-3	CASSQRGFTDTQYF	TGTGCCAGCAGCCAGCGGGGGTTCACAGATACGCAGTATTTT
TRBV7-9	.	.	14	TRBJ1-5	CASSLVEGNQPQHF	TGTGCCAGCAGCTTAGTGGAGGGCAATCAGCCCCAGCATTTT
TRBV5-8	.	.	15	TRBJ1-6	CASSSSGVWYSPLHF	TGTGCCAGCAGCTCCTCCGGGGTATGGTATTCACCCCTCCACTTT
TRBV14	.	.	17	TRBJ1-1	CASSRTGQLTMNTEAFF	TGTGCCAGCAGCCGAACTGGACAGCTTACTATGAACACTGAAGCTTTCTTT
TRBV10-2	.	TRBD1	12	TRBJ1-2	CASSDRHGGYTF	TGCGCCAGCTCGGACAGGCATGGCGGCTACACCTTC
TRBV18	.	.	15	TRBJ2-3	CASSPMTSGTDTQYF	TGTGCCAGCTCACCCATGACTAGTGGTACAGATACGCAGTATTTT
TRBV19	.	.	14	TRBJ2-1	CASSSQGFTNEQFF	TGTGCCAGTAGTTCCCAGGGTTTTACGAATGAGCAGTTCTTC
TRBV12-3/TRBV12-4	.	.	12	TRBJ1-2	CASSFSPQGYTF	TGTGCCAGCAGTTTTTCGCCTCAGGGCTACACCTTC
TRBV27	.	.	15	TRBJ2-7	CASSLGAALAYEQYF	TGTGCCAGCAGTTTGGGGGCCGCGCTTGCCTACGAGCAGTACTTC
TRBV2	.	.	14	TRBJ1-2	CASSEAGQSYGYTF	TGTGCCAGCAGTGAAGCGGGCCAGAGCTATGGCTACACCTTC
TRBV27	.	TRBD1	16	TRBJ1-6	CASSPPPGQYNSPLHF	TGTGCCAGCAGTCCGCCCCCGGGACAGTATAATTCACCCCTCCACTTT
TRBV25-1	.	TRBD1	13	TRBJ1-5	CASSAGGGQPQHF	TGTGCCAGCAGTGCAGGGGGAGGTCAGCCCCAGCATTTT
TRBV4-1	once	.	15	TRBJ2-7	CASSPYLPGNYEQYF	TGCGCCAGCAGCCCTTACTTACCCGGGAACTACGAGCAGTACTTC
TRBV5-1	.	TRBD1	14	TRBJ1-4	CASMGGQGNEKLFF	TGCGCCAGCATGGGCGGACAGGGGAATGAAAAACTGTTTTTT
TRBV6-5	.	.	15	TRBJ2-2	CASSYFPRNTGELFF	TGTGCCAGCAGTTACTTTCCCAGGAACACCGGGGAGCTGTTTTTT
TRBV18	.	TRBD2	14	TRBJ2-1	CASSPLGGENEQFF	TGTGCCAGCTCACCACTCGGGGGGGAAAATGAGCAGTTCTTC
TRBV5-1	once	.	15	TRBJ1-3	CASSSGGDPGNTIYF	TGCGCCAGCAGCTCTGGGGGCGATCCAGGAAACACCATATATTTT
TRBV7-9	.	.	15	TRBJ2-2	CASSFSGGITGELFF	TGTGCCAGCAGCTTTTCGGGGGGCATAACCGGGGAGCTGTTTTTT
TRBV11-1	.	.	14	TRBJ1-3	CASSLTGSGNTIYF	TGTGCCAGCAGCTTGACGGGCTCTGGAAACACCATATATTTT
TRBV9	.	TRBD2	15	TRBJ2-1	CASSATSGGYNEQFF	TGTGCCAGCAGCGCAACTAGCGGGGGCTACAATGAGCAGTTCTTC
TRBV4-1	.	.	15	TRBJ2-2	CASSQTSRNTGELFF	TGCGCCAGCAGCCAAACGTCCAGGAACACCGGGGAGCTGTTTTTT
TRBV3-1/TRBV3-2	.	TRBD1	16	TRBJ2-7	CASSQDGGQGADEQYF	TGTGCCAGCAGCCAAGATGGGGGACAGGGGGCCGACGAGCAGTACTTC
TRBV14	.	TRBD2	20	TRBJ2-1	CASSQDLTSGGLHSYNEQFF	TGTGCCAGCAGCCAAGATCTTACGAGCGGGGGGCTACACTCCTACAATGAGCAGTTCTTC
TRBV27	once	TRBD1	14	TRBJ2-1	CASRPGTAYNEQFF	TGTGCCAGCCGACCCGGGACAGCCTACAATGAGCAGTTCTTC
TRBV30	.	.	12	TRBJ1-6	CAWIQGRSPLHF	TGTGCCTGGATTCAGGGTCGTTCACCCCTCCACTTT
TRBV9	.	TRBD1	15	TRBJ1-2	CASSESSQGAYGYTF	TGTGCCAGCAGTGAAAGCAGCCAGGGGGCCTATGGCTACACCTTC
TRBV4-3	.	.	15	TRBJ2-7	CASSQRPLEFNEQYF	TGCGCCAGCAGCCAAAGACCACTAGAGTTCAACGAGCAGTACTTC
TRBV4-1	.	TRBD2	16	TRBJ2-7	CAPSWGGEDGYYEQYF	TGCGCCCCCAGCTGGGGGGGGGAGGACGGGTACTACGAGCAGTACTTC
TRBV4-1	.	.	13	TRBJ1-1	CASRIEGNREAFF	TGCGCCAGCCGTATTGAGGGCAACCGAGAAGCTTTCTTT
TRBV6-1	.	.	16	TRBJ1-1	CASSGDKIRLDTEAFF	TGTGCCAGCAGTGGGGACAAAATCAGGTTGGACACTGAAGCTTTCTTT